There are a few counts of the clone carrying this T cell receptor (beta chain). Its cognate antigen is unknown. This entry comes from a study of blood T cells in healthy people across ages. Across the study: With template switching, about one barcoded beta molecule was captured per two T cells. Study findings and constraints: Among long-lived donors, naive CD4+ cells were more numerous and diversity higher than in aged donors. Roughly linearly, TCR beta diversity per million T cells fell as age increased.

V lost 5 bases to trimming and J lost 0 bases; unmatched junction nucleotides: 8. This CDR3 region has 16 residues. The authors ran a second PCR of about 7 to 12 cycles using a sample-barcoded 5' primer and a J-beta primer mix. MiXCR, applied by TCRdb to the 5' RACE reads, yields one record per CDR3 protein. The sample shows approximately 2,000,000 distinct CDR3 sequences, about 39% of them seen only once. The sequencing input was blood. The rearrangement uses TRBV12-3 or TRBV12-4 and TRBJ1-2; 8 positions match TRBD1. This receptor was taken from a human donor in good health. CDR3 sequence: CASSDGTGQANYGYTF. The CDR3 bases are TGTGCCAGCAGTGACGGGACAGGTCAAGCTAACTATGGCTACACCTTC.